Sequencing of this T cell receptor beta chain was carried out in a study of blood T cell repertoires in COVID-19 (dated by TCRdb to the early 2020s). Some background on the complete study: Samples from collaborators originated in the United States, Italy and Spain and spanned both the acute and convalescent phases of COVID-19. The prospective study material was composed of cDNA or gDNA derived from T cells, B-cell-depleted T cells, or PBMCs. Subjects who had been exposed to COVID-19, were actively infected with it, or had recovered from it provided the deeply sampled blood TCRbeta repertoires that made up the dataset. A freely available public database, intended as a resource for researchers studying the immune response to SARS-CoV-2, is where the repertoires were released. The samples were drawn from the first 160 participants of the ongoing ImmuneRACE study and from over 950 subjects provided by 6 global collaborators. Nearly every sample came with metadata listing a de-identified subject ID, COVID-19 status, age in years and sex. Where HLA class I and class II types were available, the types were taken from metadata supplied by the sample provider, not from assay-based typing. Beyond this particular receptor, the publication reports: The quantity of clinical and demographic metadata differed by source and by participant and was supplied without curation.

TCRbeta CDR3 regions were amplified from genomic DNA by means of the immunoSEQ Assay, a bias-controlled multiplex PCR. The authors processed their data as follows. Nucleated cell counts per sample were estimated from amplification of reference gene primers within the assay. To quantify the absolute abundance of each unique TCRbeta CDR3 rearrangement, sequence reads were collapsed and filtered. For each sample, productive Simpson clonality was calculated by taking the square root of Simpson's diversity index across productive rearrangements. TCRdb obtained this table from immuneACCESS and retained in-frame rearrangements with V and J assigned. These tables miss some clones; where compared with another copy, unresolved V genes account for less than half of the shortfall, and the remainder is unexplained. The V and J calls and the clone size are those of that table, but D and trimming were determined from the DNA. Present in this sample are roughly 320,000 clones, 85% to 90% of which were seen just once. Of the sample, about 1.2% is held by the ten largest clones.

Concerning this clone: Its target antigen remains unknown. The input lacks base qualities; no much larger clone sits a single base away.

Here V drops 6 bases and J drops 2 bases, and the junction holds 15 bases not matched to any gene. From the cysteine through the phenylalanine, the CDR3 covers 18 amino acids. The sequence is cut down to CDR3 DNA, 54 bases in frame from base 1. CDR1 is given as ENHRY and CDR2 as SYGVKD, both from the germline V gene. Each collaborating institution followed its own protocols to collect whole blood in K2EDTA tubes. Collaborator samples were shipped for TCRbeta analysis as frozen whole blood, isolated PBMCs, or DNA extracted from either sample type. The receptor was isolated from a man aged 65-85 years with acute or convalescent COVID-19. Material: peripheral blood. The chain couples TRBV10-3 to TRBJ2-1, and 8 junctional nucleotides match TRBD2. The CDR3 loop reads CAISTEGVAGIPYNEQFF. Here is the DNA: TGTGCCATCAGCACAGAGGGGGTAGCGGGGATCCCCTACAATGAGCAGTTCTTC.